Listed below are T cell receptor beta chains from one sample, sequenced in a study of blood T cell repertoires in COVID-19. The data were produced by immunoSEQ multiplex PCR, yet TCRdb's version contains in-frame clones alone and is incomplete. The table has more than 400,000 clones, over 75% seen once. The specimen was peripheral blood. These receptors came from a human donor in a cohort sampled during active COVID-19. CDR3s include the opening cysteine and the closing phenylalanine or tryptophan. The D gene is left open where the match is weak.

j_gene | v_gene | d_gene | CDR3aa | CDR3nt
TRBJ2-3 | TRBV24-1 | . | CATSIRGTDTQYF | TGTGCCACCAGCATCAGGGGAACAGATACGCAGTATTTT
TRBJ2-3 | TRBV7-9 | TRBD2 | CASSARLAEITDTQYF | TGTGCCAGCAGCGCCCGACTAGCGGAAATCACAGATACGCAGTATTTT
TRBJ2-7 | TRBV27 | TRBD1 | CASSRDRAYEQYF | TGTGCCAGCAGTAGGGACAGGGCGTACGAGCAGTACTTC
TRBJ2-2 | TRBV7-9 | . | CASSLEAGELFF | TGTGCCAGCAGCTTGGAGGCCGGGGAGCTGTTTTTT
TRBJ1-1 | TRBV28 | . | CASKIRNTEAFF | TGTGCCAGCAAAATCAGGAACACTGAAGCTTTCTTT
TRBJ1-1 | TRBV11-2 | TRBD1 | CASSFQGERNTEAFF | TGTGCCAGCAGCTTTCAGGGGGAACGGAACACTGAAGCTTTCTTT
TRBJ1-2 | TRBV18 | . | CASSPTDSSYGYTF | TGTGCCAGCTCACCCACGGACAGCAGCTATGGCTACACCTTC
TRBJ2-3 | TRBV3-1/TRBV3-2 | TRBD2 | CASSQGEGGRADTQYF | TGTGCCAGCAGCCAAGGGGAGGGAGGAAGGGCAGATACGCAGTATTTT
TRBJ2-2 | TRBV19 | TRBD2 | CASIKLWTSGNTGELFF | TGTGCCAGTATTAAACTCTGGACTAGCGGGAACACCGGGGAGCTGTTTTTT
TRBJ2-7 | TRBV2 | . | CASSEGLPSSYEQYF | TGTGCCAGCAGTGAAGGCCTACCTAGCTCCTACGAGCAGTACTTC
TRBJ1-2 | TRBV7-8 | . | CASSLAGSQGGYTF | TGTGCCAGCAGCTTAGCGGGGTCCCAGGGAGGCTACACCTTC
TRBJ2-1 | TRBV24-1 | . | CATSSQGQWNEQFF | TGTGCCACCAGTAGTCAGGGTCAATGGAATGAGCAGTTCTTC
TRBJ2-6 | TRBV5-5 | . | CASSLAGANVLTF | TGTGCCAGCAGCTTGGCGGGGGCCAACGTCCTGACTTTC
TRBJ1-5 | TRBV19 | . | CASSPRTERSNQPQHF | TGTGCCAGTAGTCCTAGGACAGAGCGGAGCAATCAGCCCCAGCATTTT
TRBJ2-3 | TRBV11-1 | . | CASSAAARQADTQYF | TGTGCCAGCAGCGCAGCGGCGCGTCAGGCAGATACGCAGTATTTT
TRBJ2-1 | TRBV11-3 | . | CASKGSTFYNEQFF | TGTGCCAGTAAAGGGAGTACCTTCTACAATGAGCAGTTCTTC
TRBJ2-1 | TRBV5-1 | TRBD2 | CASSFLAGNNEQFF | TGCGCCAGCAGCTTTCTAGCGGGGAACAATGAGCAGTTCTTC